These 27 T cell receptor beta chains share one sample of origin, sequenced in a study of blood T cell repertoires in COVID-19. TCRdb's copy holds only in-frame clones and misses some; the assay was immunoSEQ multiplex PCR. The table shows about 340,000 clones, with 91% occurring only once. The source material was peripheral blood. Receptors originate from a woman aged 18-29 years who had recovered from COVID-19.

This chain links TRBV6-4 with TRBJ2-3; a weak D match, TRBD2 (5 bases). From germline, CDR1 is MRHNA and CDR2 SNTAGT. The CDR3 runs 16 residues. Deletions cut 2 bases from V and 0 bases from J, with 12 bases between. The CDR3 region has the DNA TGTGCCAGCAGTGACCCAGCGGAGACTAGCACAGATACGCAGTATTTT. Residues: CASSDPAETSTDTQYF.

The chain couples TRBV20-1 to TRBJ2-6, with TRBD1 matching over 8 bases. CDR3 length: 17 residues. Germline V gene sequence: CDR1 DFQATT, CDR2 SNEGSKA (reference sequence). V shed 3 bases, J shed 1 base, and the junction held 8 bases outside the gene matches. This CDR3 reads CSASGSGGESGANVLTF. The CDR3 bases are TGCAGTGCTAGTGGGTCAGGGGGCGAGTCTGGGGCCAACGTCCTGACTTTC.

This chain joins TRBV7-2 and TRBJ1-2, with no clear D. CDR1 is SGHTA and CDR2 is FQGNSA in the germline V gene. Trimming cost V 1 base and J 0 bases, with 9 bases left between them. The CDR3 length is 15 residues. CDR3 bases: TGTGCCAGCAGCTTAGATCTCGGGTCTAACTATGGCTACACCTTC. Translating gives CASSLDLGSNYGYTF.

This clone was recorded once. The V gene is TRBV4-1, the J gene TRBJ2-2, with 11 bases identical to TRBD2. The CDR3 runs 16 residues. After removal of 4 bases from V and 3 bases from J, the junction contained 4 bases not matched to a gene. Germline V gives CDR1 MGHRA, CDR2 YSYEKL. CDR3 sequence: CASSPVAGGDTGELFF. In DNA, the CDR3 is TGCGCCAGCAGCCCGGTAGCGGGAGGGGACACCGGGGAGCTGTTTTTT.

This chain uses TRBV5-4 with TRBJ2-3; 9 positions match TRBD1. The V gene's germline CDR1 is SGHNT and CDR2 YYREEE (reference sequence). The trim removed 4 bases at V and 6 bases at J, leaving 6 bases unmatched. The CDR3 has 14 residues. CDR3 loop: CASSRGQGRDTQYF. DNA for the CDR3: TGTGCCAGCAGCCGGGGACAGGGTAGGGATACGCAGTATTTT.

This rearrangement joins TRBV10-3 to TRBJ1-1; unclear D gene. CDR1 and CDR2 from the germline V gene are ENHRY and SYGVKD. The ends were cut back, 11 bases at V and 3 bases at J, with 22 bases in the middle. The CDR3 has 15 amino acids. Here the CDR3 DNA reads TGTGCCTCCGAGCCCGGGGAGAAGAGGGACACTGAAGCTTTCTTT. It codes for CASEPGEKRDTEAFF.

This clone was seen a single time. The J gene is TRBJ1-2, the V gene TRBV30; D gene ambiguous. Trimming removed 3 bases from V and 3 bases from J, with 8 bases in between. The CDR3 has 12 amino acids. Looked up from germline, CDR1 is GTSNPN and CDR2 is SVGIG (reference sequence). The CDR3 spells CAWSSLDYGYTF. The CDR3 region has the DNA TGTGCCTGGAGCTCCCTTGACTATGGCTACACCTTC. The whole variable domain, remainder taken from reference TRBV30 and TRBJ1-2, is SQTIHQWPATLVQPVGSPLSLECTVEGTSNPNLYWYRQAAGRGLQLLFYSVGIGQISSEVPQNLSASRPQDRQFILSSKKLLLSDSGFYLCAWSSLDYGYTFGSGTRLTVV.

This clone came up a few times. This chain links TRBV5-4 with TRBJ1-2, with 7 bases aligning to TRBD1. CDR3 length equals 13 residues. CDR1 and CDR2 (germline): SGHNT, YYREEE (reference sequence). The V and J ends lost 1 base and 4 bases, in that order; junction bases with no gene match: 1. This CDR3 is CASSLRQGYGYTF. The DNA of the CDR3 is TGTGCCAGCAGCTTGCGACAGGGCTATGGCTACACCTTC.

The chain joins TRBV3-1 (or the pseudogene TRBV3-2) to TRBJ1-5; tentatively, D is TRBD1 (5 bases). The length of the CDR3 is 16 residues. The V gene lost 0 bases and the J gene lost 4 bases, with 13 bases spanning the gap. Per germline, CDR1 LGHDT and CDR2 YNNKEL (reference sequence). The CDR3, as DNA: TGTGCCAGCAGCCAAGATAATGGGGCGCTTAATCAGCCCCAGCATTTT. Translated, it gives CASSQDNGALNQPQHF.

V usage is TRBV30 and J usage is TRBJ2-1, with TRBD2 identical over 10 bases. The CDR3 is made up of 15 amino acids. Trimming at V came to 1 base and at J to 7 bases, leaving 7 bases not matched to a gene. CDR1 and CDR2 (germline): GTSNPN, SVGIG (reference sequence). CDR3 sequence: CAWSAGLAVPNEQFF. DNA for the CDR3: TGTGCCTGGAGTGCCGGACTAGCGGTCCCGAATGAGCAGTTCTTC.

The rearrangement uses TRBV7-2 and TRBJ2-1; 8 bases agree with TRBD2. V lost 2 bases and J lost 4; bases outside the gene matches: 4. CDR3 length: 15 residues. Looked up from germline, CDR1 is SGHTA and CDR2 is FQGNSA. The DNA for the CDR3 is TGTGCCAGCAGCTTACTAAGCGGGAGATACAATGAGCAGTTCTTC. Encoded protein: CASSLLSGRYNEQFF.

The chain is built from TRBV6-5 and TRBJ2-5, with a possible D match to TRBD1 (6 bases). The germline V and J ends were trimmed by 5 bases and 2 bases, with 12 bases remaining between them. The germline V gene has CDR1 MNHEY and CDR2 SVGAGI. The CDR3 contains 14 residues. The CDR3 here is CASSLGQNQETQYF. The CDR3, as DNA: TGTGCCAGCAGTCTCGGACAGAATCAAGAGACCCAGTACTTC.

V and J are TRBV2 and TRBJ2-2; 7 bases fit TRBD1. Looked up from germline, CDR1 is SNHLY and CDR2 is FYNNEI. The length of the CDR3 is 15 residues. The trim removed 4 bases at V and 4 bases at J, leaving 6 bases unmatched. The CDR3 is CASSATGIGTGELFF. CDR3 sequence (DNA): TGTGCCAGCAGTGCGACAGGGATCGGCACCGGGGAGCTGTTTTTT.

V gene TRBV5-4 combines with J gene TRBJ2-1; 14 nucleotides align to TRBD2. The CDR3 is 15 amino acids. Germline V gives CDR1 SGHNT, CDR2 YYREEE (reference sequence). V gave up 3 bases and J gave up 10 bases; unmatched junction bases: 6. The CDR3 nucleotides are TGTGCCAGCAGCTCCGGACTAGCGGGAGGACAAGAGCAGTTCTTC. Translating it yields CASSSGLAGGQEQFF.

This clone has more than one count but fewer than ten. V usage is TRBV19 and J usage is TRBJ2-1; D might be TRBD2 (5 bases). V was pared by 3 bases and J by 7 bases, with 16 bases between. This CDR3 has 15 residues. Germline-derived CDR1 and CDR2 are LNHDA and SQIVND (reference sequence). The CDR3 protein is CASSIAAERANEQFF. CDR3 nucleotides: TGTGCCAGTAGTATCGCAGCGGAGAGGGCAAATGAGCAGTTCTTC.

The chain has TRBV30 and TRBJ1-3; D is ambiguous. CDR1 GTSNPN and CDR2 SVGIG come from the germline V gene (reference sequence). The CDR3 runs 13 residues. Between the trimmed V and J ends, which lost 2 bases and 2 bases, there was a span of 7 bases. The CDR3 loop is CAWSSLPGNTIYF. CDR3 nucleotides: TGTGCCTGGAGTTCGCTACCTGGAAACACCATATATTTT.

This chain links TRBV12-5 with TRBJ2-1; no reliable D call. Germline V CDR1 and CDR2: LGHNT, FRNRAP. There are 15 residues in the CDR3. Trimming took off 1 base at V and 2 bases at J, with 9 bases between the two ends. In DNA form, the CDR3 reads TGTGCTAGTGGTTTGGGCCAAAGCACCTACAATGAGCAGTTCTTC. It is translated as CASGLGQSTYNEQFF.

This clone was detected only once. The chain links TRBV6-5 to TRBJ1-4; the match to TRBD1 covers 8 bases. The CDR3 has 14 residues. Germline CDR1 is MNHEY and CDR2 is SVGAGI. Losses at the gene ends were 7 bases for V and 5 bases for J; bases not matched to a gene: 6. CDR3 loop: CASKPRQGNEKLFF. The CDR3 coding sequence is TGTGCCAGCAAACCTAGACAGGGGAATGAAAAACTGTTTTTT.

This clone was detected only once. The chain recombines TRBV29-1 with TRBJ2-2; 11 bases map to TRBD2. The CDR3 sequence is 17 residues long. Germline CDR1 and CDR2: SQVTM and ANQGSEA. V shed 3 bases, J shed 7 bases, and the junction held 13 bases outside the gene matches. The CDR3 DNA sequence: TGCAGCGTTGAGGGGCTAGCGGGAGGCAAGAGGGGCGGGGAGCTGTTTTTT. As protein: CSVEGLAGGKRGGELFF.

CDR3 DNA sequence: TGTGCCAGCAGCGCGGGACTAGCACAGGGGTTTACAGATACGCAGTATTTT. It specifies CASSAGLAQGFTDTQYF. The chain employs TRBV9 and TRBJ2-3; 9 nucleotides line up with TRBD2. Germline CDR1 and CDR2: SGDLS and YYNGEE. The V and J ends lost 3 bases and 3 bases, in that order; junction bases with no gene match: 11. CDR3 length equals 17 residues.

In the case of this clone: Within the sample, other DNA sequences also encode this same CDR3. The CDR3, as DNA: TGTGCCAGCTCACCCGGACTAGCGGGTGACAATGAGCAGTTCTTC. Encoded protein: CASSPGLAGDNEQFF. This chain connects TRBV18 to TRBJ2-1, with 11 nucleotides matching TRBD2. Looked up from germline, CDR1 is KGHSH and CDR2 is LQKENI. V was clipped by 3 bases and J by 5 bases; unmatched bases: 3. This CDR3 region has 15 residues.

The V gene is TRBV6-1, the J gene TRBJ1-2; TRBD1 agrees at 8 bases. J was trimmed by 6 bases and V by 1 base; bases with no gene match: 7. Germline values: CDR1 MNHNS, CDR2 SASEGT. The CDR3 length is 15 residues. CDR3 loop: CASSEGVGRGHGYTF. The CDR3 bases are TGTGCCAGCAGTGAAGGGGTGGGCAGGGGGCATGGCTACACCTTC.

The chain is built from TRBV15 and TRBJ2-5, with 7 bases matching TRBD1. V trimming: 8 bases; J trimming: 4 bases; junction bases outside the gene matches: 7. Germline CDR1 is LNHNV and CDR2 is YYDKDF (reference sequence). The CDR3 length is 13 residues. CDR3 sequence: CATGIHRGETQYF. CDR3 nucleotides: TGTGCCACCGGTATCCACAGGGGAGAGACCCAGTACTTC.

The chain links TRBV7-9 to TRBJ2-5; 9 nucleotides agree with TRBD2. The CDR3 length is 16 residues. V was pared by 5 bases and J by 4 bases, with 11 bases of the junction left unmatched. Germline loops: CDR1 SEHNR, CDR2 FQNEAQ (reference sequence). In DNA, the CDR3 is TGTGCCAGCAGCCTAAACGCGGGAGGGTTCGGAGAGACCCAGTACTTC. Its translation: CASSLNAGGFGETQYF.

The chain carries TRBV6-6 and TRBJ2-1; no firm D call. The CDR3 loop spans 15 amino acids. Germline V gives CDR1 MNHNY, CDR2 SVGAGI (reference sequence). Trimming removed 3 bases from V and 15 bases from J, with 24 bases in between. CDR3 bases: TGTGCCAGCAGTTATCGTGCAGGCCCTCTGATAGGTCGGTTCTTC. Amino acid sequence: CASSYRAGPLIGRFF.

The CDR3 DNA is TGTGCCAGCAGCTTAGGACCGGGTATCTACGAGCAGTACGTC. This gives the protein CASSLGPGIYEQYV. This chain uses TRBV11-2 with TRBJ2-7, with D uncertain. This CDR3 is built from 14 residues. CDR1 and CDR2 (germline): SGHAT, FQNNGV. The V and J ends lost 1 base and 3 bases respectively, with 10 bases between them.

CDR3 residues: CASSFGANEQFF. In DNA, the CDR3 is TGTGCCAGCAGCTTTGGGGCCAATGAGCAGTTCTTC. The rearrangement joins TRBV7-2 to TRBJ2-1, with D possibly matching TRBD1 (5 bases). This CDR3 is 12 amino acids long. The ends were cut back, 3 bases at V and 6 bases at J, with 6 bases in the middle. Germline CDR1 reads SGHTA; CDR2 reads FQGNSA.